This T cell receptor beta chain was found in a study of blood T cell repertoires in COVID-19 (dated by TCRdb to the early 2020s). For the study in its entirety: The collaborator samples originated in the United States, Italy and Spain and spanned the acute and convalescent phases of COVID-19. The repertoires were released in a freely available public database meant as a resource for research on the immune response to SARS-CoV-2. Samples came from the ongoing ImmuneRACE study (first 160 participants) plus 1,254 subjects from 6 global collaborators. Subjects who had been exposed to COVID-19, were actively infected with it, or had recovered from it provided the deeply sampled blood TCRbeta repertoires that made up the dataset. Where available, HLA class I and class II types were obtained from metadata supplied by the sample provider rather than from assay-based typing. The material from the prospective study consisted of cDNA or gDNA derived from T cells, B-cell-depleted T cells, or PBMCs. Sample metadata almost always included a de-identified subject ID, COVID-19 status, age in years and sex. What the research found in general, with its limitations: The amount of clinical and demographic metadata varied by source and participant and was provided uncurated.

This clone was observed once. The clone's antigen remains unknown. No much larger clone is present one base from it, and per-base qualities are unavailable. In the prospective study, participants were roughly 18 to 89 years old, resided in about 25 geographic areas of the United States, and were enrolled through a virtual design. In the prospective study, cohorts were assigned on the basis of participant-reported clinical history obtained from a screening survey and a study questionnaire. In the prospective study, whole blood, serum and a nasopharyngeal or oropharyngeal swab were collected from each participant by mobile phlebotomists. Additional blood draws and questionnaires over an approximately two-month period could optionally be provided by prospective study participants. Blood samples from the prospective study were shipped frozen or at room temperature prior to DNA extraction. TCRbeta CDR3 regions were amplified from genomic DNA by means of the immunoSEQ Assay, a bias-controlled multiplex PCR. In the source study's methods: The number of nucleated cells in each sample was estimated by amplification of reference gene primers within the assay. To quantify the absolute abundance of each unique TCRbeta CDR3 rearrangement, sequence reads were collapsed and filtered. For each sample, productive Simpson clonality was calculated as the square root of Simpson's diversity index across productive rearrangements. The table comes from immuneACCESS by way of TCRdb, which keeps in-frame sequences with V and J called. Part of the clones is missing from these tables; in studies checked, under half for an unresolved V gene and the rest for unknown reasons. V, J and clone size reflect that table, while D and trimming were determined from the DNA. The sample has a few hundred thousand clones on record, around 82% of them singletons. Around 4.5% of the sample belongs to the ten largest clones.

The V end loses 2 bases and the J end loses 5 bases, and a stretch of 3 bases separates them. From the germline V gene (reference sequence), CDR1 is LNHNV and CDR2 is YYDKDF. From its cysteine to its phenylalanine, the CDR3 spans 12 amino acids. Only the CDR3 DNA is retained, 36 bases long and in frame from the first base. The sequence is built from TRBV15 and TRBJ2-2, with the D segment identity uncertain. The sequence came from a man in his thirties or forties with acute COVID-19. Sequencing was done on a sample of PBMCs or T cells enriched from blood (not recorded which). The CDR3 sequence is CATSRYTGELFF. The sequenced DNA: TGTGCCACCAGCAGATATACCGGGGAGCTGTTTTTT.